The TCR beta chain under discussion was sequenced for a study of cytotoxic CD8 clonotypes in ibrutinib-treated CLL. Study-level findings and limits: At progression, clonality fell back toward baseline after rising at ibrutinib response.

With respect to this clone: Its specificity is not known.

The method was immunoSEQ multiplex PCR; TCRdb's version includes in-frame clones alone and lacks a portion of them. The data contain about 130,000 clones, 80% to 85% of them seen just once; the ten biggest clones take up 2.5% to 3.5%. Losses at the gene ends were 0 bases for V and 3 bases for J; bases not matched to a gene: 5. The CDR3 length is 17 residues. Germline V lookup: CDR1 LGHNA, CDR2 YSLEER. The TCR comes from a human donor with chronic lymphocytic leukemia. The rearrangement uses TRBV4-3 and TRBJ2-1, with 10 bases identical to TRBD1. The sample consisted of PBMCs, taken after 24 months of ibrutinib treatment. CDR3 sequence: CASSQEAGTGDYNEQFF. The CDR3 bases are TGCGCCAGCAGCCAAGAGGCCGGGACAGGGGACTACAATGAGCAGTTCTTC.